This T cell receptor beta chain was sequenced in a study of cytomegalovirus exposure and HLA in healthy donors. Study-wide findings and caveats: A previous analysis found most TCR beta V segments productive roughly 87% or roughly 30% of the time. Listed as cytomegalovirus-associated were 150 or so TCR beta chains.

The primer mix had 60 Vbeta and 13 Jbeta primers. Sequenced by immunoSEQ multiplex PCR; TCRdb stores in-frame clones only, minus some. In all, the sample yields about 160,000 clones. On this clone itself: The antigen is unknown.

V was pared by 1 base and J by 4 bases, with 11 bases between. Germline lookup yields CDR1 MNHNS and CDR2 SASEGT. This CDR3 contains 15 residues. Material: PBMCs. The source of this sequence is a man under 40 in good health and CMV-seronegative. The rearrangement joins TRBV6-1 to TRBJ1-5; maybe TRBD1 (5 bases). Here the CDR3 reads CASSEDSGGNQPQHF. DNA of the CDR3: TGTGCCAGCAGTGAAGATTCGGGGGGGAATCAGCCCCAGCATTTT.